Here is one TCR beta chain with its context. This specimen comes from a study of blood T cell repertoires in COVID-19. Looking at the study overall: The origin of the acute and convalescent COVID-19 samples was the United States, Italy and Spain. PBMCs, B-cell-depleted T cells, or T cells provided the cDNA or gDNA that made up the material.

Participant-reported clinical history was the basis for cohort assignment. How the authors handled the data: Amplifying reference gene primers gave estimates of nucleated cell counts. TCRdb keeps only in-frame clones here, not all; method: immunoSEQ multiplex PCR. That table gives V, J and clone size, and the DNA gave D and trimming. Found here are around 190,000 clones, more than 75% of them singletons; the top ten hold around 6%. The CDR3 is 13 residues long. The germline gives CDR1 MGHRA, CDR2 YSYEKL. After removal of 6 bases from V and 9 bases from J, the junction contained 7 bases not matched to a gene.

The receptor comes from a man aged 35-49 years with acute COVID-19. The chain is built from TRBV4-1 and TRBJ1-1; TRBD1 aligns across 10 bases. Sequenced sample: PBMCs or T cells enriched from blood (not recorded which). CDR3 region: CASRPGTGEQAFF. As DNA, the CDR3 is TGCGCCAGCAGACCGGGGACAGGGGAGCAAGCTTTCTTT.